This is a list of T cell receptor beta chains from one sample in a study of shared clonotypes between healthy human individuals. Profiled with immunoSEQ multiplex PCR; TCRdb holds only in-frame clones, not every one. The repertoire includes roughly 1.4 million clones, 98% of them detected once, and around 0.38% sits in the top ten. Sequencing was performed on naive CD4+ T cells sorted from blood. These receptors all stem from a man aged 25 to 45 in good health. Each CDR3 is given with its conserved first and last residue. The order of the fields is clone size, J gene, D gene, V gene, CDR3 protein, CDR3 DNA. The D gene is left open where the match is weak. Not all rows give a size; the values are once, few, many and, for expanded clones, a class.

size: NA
J: TRBJ1-2
D: NA
V: TRBV18
CDR3: CASSPSSGGFYGYTF
DNA: TGTGCCAGCTCACCTAGTTCTGGGGGATTTTATGGCTACACCTTC

size: NA
J: TRBJ2-3
D: TRBD2
V: TRBV5-1
CDR3: CASSLALAGVYLADTQYF
DNA: TGCGCCAGCAGCTTGGCTCTAGCGGGAGTTTATTTGGCAGATACGCAGTATTTT

size: NA
J: TRBJ2-5
D: TRBD2
V: TRBV20-1
CDR3: CSEAGGETQYF
DNA: TGCAGTGAGGCGGGAGGGGAGACCCAGTACTTC

size: NA
J: TRBJ2-3
D: TRBD1
V: TRBV10-3
CDR3: CAINEGQTTDTQYF
DNA: TGTGCCATCAACGAGGGACAGACCACAGATACGCAGTATTTT

size: NA
J: TRBJ2-7
D: NA
V: TRBV27
CDR3: CASSHSSIGFSYEQYF
DNA: TGTGCCAGCAGCCATTCCTCAATTGGATTCTCCTACGAGCAGTACTTC

size: once
J: TRBJ2-3
D: TRBD2
V: TRBV29-1
CDR3: CSAGLAADTQYF
DNA: TGCAGCGCAGGACTAGCCGCAGATACGCAGTATTTT

size: NA
J: TRBJ1-3
D: NA
V: TRBV6-1
CDR3: CASKVGSGNTIYF
DNA: TGTGCCAGCAAAGTTGGCTCTGGAAACACCATATATTTT

size: NA
J: TRBJ1-5
D: NA
V: TRBV5-4
CDR3: CASRTVVNQPQHF
DNA: TGTGCCAGCAGAACAGTCGTCAATCAGCCCCAGCATTTT

size: few
J: TRBJ2-3
D: NA
V: TRBV6-1
CDR3: CASSEVQDPQYF
DNA: TGTGCCAGCAGTGAAGTGCAGGATCCGCAGTATTTT

size: NA
J: TRBJ1-1
D: NA
V: TRBV28
CDR3: CAHLDSVGTEAFF
DNA: TGTGCCCACTTGGACAGTGTAGGCACTGAAGCTTTCTTT

size: NA
J: TRBJ1-2
D: TRBD1
V: TRBV28
CDR3: CASSLDRAYGYTF
DNA: TGTGCCAGCAGTCTTGACAGGGCCTATGGCTACACCTTC

size: NA
J: TRBJ2-1
D: NA
V: TRBV9
CDR3: CASSVAVSSYNEQFF
DNA: TGTGCCAGCAGCGTAGCCGTAAGCTCCTACAATGAGCAGTTCTTC

size: NA
J: TRBJ2-7
D: NA
V: TRBV5-1
CDR3: CASSPGAHYNEQYF
DNA: TGCGCCAGCAGCCCGGGGGCGCATTATAACGAGCAGTACTTC

size: NA
J: TRBJ1-2
D: TRBD1
V: TRBV18
CDR3: CASSPGTARDYGYTF
DNA: TGTGCCAGCTCACCGGGGACAGCTAGGGACTATGGCTACACCTTC

size: NA
J: TRBJ2-5
D: NA
V: TRBV10-2
CDR3: CASSEDRGAQETQYF
DNA: TGCGCCAGCAGTGAGGACCGGGGAGCTCAAGAGACCCAGTACTTC

size: NA
J: TRBJ2-3
D: TRBD2
V: TRBV5-1
CDR3: CASSLPSGNTDTQYF
DNA: TGCGCCAGCAGCTTGCCTAGCGGGAACACAGATACGCAGTATTTT

size: NA
J: TRBJ2-3
D: TRBD2
V: TRBV6-1
CDR3: CASSEAPTSGREF
DNA: TGTGCCAGCAGTGAAGCGCCGACTAGCGGGAGGGAATTT

size: NA
J: TRBJ1-4
D: NA
V: TRBV5-1
CDR3: CASSLGQEAEKLFF
DNA: TGCGCCAGCAGCTTGGGACAGGAGGCTGAAAAACTGTTTTTT

size: NA
J: TRBJ2-7
D: NA
V: TRBV2
CDR3: CASTTESSTEQYF
DNA: TGTGCCAGCACCACGGAATCCTCAACCGAGCAGTACTTC

size: NA
J: TRBJ2-7
D: TRBD2
V: TRBV7-2
CDR3: CASSLPGGGREQYF
DNA: TGTGCCAGCAGCTTACCGGGAGGGGGTAGGGAGCAGTACTTC

size: NA
J: TRBJ2-1
D: NA
V: TRBV28
CDR3: CASSLGRLRSYNEQFF
DNA: TGTGCCAGCAGTTTAGGGCGACTCCGCTCCTACAATGAGCAGTTCTTC

size: NA
J: TRBJ1-5
D: NA
V: TRBV5-1
CDR3: CASSLSAGGPNQPQHF
DNA: TGCGCCAGCAGCTTGTCGGCGGGGGGACCCAATCAGCCCCAGCATTTT

size: NA
J: TRBJ1-1
D: TRBD1
V: TRBV18
CDR3: CASSPRPQGVAEAFF
DNA: TGTGCCAGCTCACCACGCCCACAGGGGGTCGCTGAAGCTTTCTTT

size: NA
J: TRBJ2-7
D: NA
V: TRBV28
CDR3: CASSLRTYEQYF
DNA: TGTGCCAGCAGTCTGCGGACGTACGAGCAGTACTTC

size: once
J: TRBJ1-5
D: NA
V: TRBV18
CDR3: CASSPGVNQPQHF
DNA: TGTGCCAGCTCACCAGGGGTTAATCAGCCCCAGCATTTT

size: NA
J: TRBJ2-5
D: TRBD1
V: TRBV5-5
CDR3: CASRQQGEGETQYF
DNA: TGTGCCAGCAGGCAACAGGGGGAAGGAGAGACCCAGTACTTC

size: once
J: TRBJ1-2
D: NA
V: TRBV28
CDR3: CASSTGTPNGGYTF
DNA: TGTGCCAGCAGCACCGGGACTCCAAACGGGGGCTACACCTTC

size: NA
J: TRBJ2-4
D: NA
V: TRBV19
CDR3: CASSMAGGTKNIQYF
DNA: TGTGCCAGTAGTATGGCCGGGGGAACCAAAAACATTCAGTACTTC

size: once
J: TRBJ1-5
D: NA
V: TRBV28
CDR3: CASSDQDRSNQPQHF
DNA: TGTGCCAGCAGCGACCAGGACAGAAGCAATCAGCCCCAGCATTTT

size: NA
J: TRBJ2-3
D: NA
V: TRBV7-8
CDR3: CASTTRSGSTQYF
DNA: TGTGCCAGCACCACGAGGTCGGGGAGTACGCAGTATTTT

size: NA
J: TRBJ2-1
D: TRBD2
V: TRBV5-1
CDR3: CASSPTSSGRDNEQFF
DNA: TGCGCCAGCAGCCCAACCTCTAGCGGGAGGGACAATGAGCAGTTCTTC

size: NA
J: TRBJ2-2
D: NA
V: TRBV30
CDR3: CAWGTGYTGELFF
DNA: TGTGCCTGGGGAACAGGGTACACCGGGGAGCTGTTTTTT

size: NA
J: TRBJ1-1
D: NA
V: TRBV7-9
CDR3: CASSSRTRNTEAFF
DNA: TGTGCCAGCAGCTCCCGGACGAGGAACACTGAAGCTTTCTTT

size: NA
J: TRBJ2-1
D: NA
V: TRBV19
CDR3: CASSIRVLSYNEQFF
DNA: TGTGCCAGTAGTATTCGGGTATTGTCCTACAATGAGCAGTTCTTC

size: NA
J: TRBJ2-1
D: TRBD2
V: TRBV10-2
CDR3: CASSKGLAGAPDEQFF
DNA: TGCGCCAGCAGCAAGGGACTAGCGGGAGCTCCCGATGAGCAGTTCTTC

size: NA
J: TRBJ2-7
D: TRBD2
V: TRBV18
CDR3: CASSPLGTSGRGGEQYF
DNA: TGTGCCAGCTCACCACTAGGGACTAGCGGGAGAGGAGGCGAGCAGTACTTC

size: NA
J: TRBJ1-4
D: NA
V: TRBV13
CDR3: CASSFGIWSLTNEKLFF
DNA: TGTGCCAGCAGCTTCGGGATTTGGAGCTTAACTAATGAAAAACTGTTTTTT

size: NA
J: TRBJ2-1
D: NA
V: TRBV5-4
CDR3: CASSLGVEVDNEQFF
DNA: TGTGCCAGCAGCTTGGGGGTCGAAGTGGACAATGAGCAGTTCTTC

size: NA
J: TRBJ1-1
D: NA
V: TRBV4-1
CDR3: CASSQDDRFTEAFF
DNA: TGCGCCAGCAGCCAAGATGACAGGTTCACTGAAGCTTTCTTT

size: NA
J: TRBJ1-1
D: NA
V: TRBV7-2
CDR3: CASSLAGFFFF
DNA: TGTGCCAGCAGCTTAGCGGGATTCTTTTTTTTT

size: NA
J: TRBJ2-2
D: NA
V: TRBV4-3
CDR3: CASSQGSLRGGGELFF
DNA: TGCGCCAGCAGCCAAGGAAGTCTGCGGGGAGGCGGGGAGCTGTTTTTT

size: NA
J: TRBJ1-1
D: NA
V: TRBV28
CDR3: CASNRDGWDTEAFF
DNA: TGTGCCAGCAATCGGGACGGCTGGGACACTGAAGCTTTCTTT

size: NA
J: TRBJ2-6
D: NA
V: TRBV28
CDR3: CASTRWGNSGANVLTF
DNA: TGTGCCAGCACCCGGTGGGGAAACTCTGGGGCCAACGTCCTGACTTTC

size: NA
J: TRBJ2-7
D: NA
V: TRBV28
CDR3: CASSFPTGTYEQYF
DNA: TGTGCCAGCAGTTTCCCAACAGGGACCTACGAGCAGTACTTC

size: NA
J: TRBJ1-2
D: NA
V: TRBV11-2
CDR3: CASSSPRQPTYGYTF
DNA: TGTGCCAGCAGCTCTCCCAGGCAGCCTACCTATGGCTACACCTTC

size: once
J: TRBJ2-7
D: NA
V: TRBV6-1
CDR3: CASSEDSNTSYEQYF
DNA: TGTGCCAGCAGTGAGGACAGCAATACTTCCTACGAGCAGTACTTC

size: NA
J: TRBJ2-5
D: NA
V: TRBV7-8
CDR3: CASSLSRGVGETQYF
DNA: TGTGCCAGCAGCTTAAGTAGGGGTGTTGGAGAGACCCAGTACTTC

size: NA
J: TRBJ2-6
D: NA
V: TRBV27
CDR3: CASSPGLAGEHSGANVLTF
DNA: TGTGCCAGCAGTCCCGGCTTGGCAGGGGAACACTCTGGGGCCAACGTCCTGACTTTC

size: once
J: TRBJ1-5
D: TRBD1
V: TRBV10-3
CDR3: CAISEREWAQGGSAEYSNQPQHF
DNA: TGTGCCATCAGTGAGCGGGAATGGGCACAGGGGGGTTCCGCGGAGTATAGCAATCAGCCCCAGCATTTT

size: NA
J: TRBJ1-4
D: NA
V: TRBV5-4
CDR3: CASSLDIRGGEKLFF
DNA: TGTGCCAGCAGCTTGGATATTCGAGGAGGGGAAAAACTGTTTTTT